These 22 T cell receptor beta chains were sequenced from one sample in a study. TCRdb reanalysed the 5' RACE reads using MiXCR and keeps one entry per CDR3 protein. The table includes tens of thousands of distinct CDR3 sequences, roughly 29% detected once. Material for sequencing was memory CD4+ T cells sorted from a lymph node. The subset: memory CD4+ T cells, CD4+CD45RO+CD25-. Receptors originate from a female donor with breast cancer.

The chain carries TRBV12-3 or TRBV12-4 and TRBJ2-2, with D unclear. The CDR3 runs 16 residues. V lost 1 base and J 6 bases, leaving 15 bases between the germline ends. The CDR3 loop is CASSLVLAGSAGELFF. DNA for the CDR3: TGTGCCAGCAGTTTAGTGTTGGCAGGAAGCGCCGGGGAGCTGTTTTTT.

This chain joins TRBV4-1 and TRBJ2-1, with D uncertain. This CDR3 contains 16 residues. Looked up from germline, CDR1 is MGHRA and CDR2 is YSYEKL. V lost 0 bases to trimming and J lost 4 bases, with 13 bases between them. Written as DNA, the CDR3 is TGCGCCAGCAGCCAAGACCCCAGGAATACATACAATGAGCAGTTCTTC. Residues: CASSQDPRNTYNEQFF.

Many counts were recorded for this clonotype. This chain joins TRBV4-1 and TRBJ2-3, with a weak D call TRBD2 (5 bases). CDR3 length: 15 residues. Germline values: CDR1 MGHRA, CDR2 YSYEKL. Trimming shortened V by 2 bases and J by 2 bases, and 11 bases separated the two germline ends. CDR3 DNA sequence: TGCGCCAGCAGCCAATTTCCGGGATCCACAGATACGCAGTATTTT. It specifies CASSQFPGSTDTQYF.

This clonotype was seen a handful of times. The chain is built from TRBV20-1 and TRBJ2-2, with 13 nucleotides matching TRBD2. Germline trimming cut 6 bases from V and 5 bases from J; bases unmatched to any gene: 6. Germline lookup yields CDR1 DFQATT and CDR2 SNEGSKA (reference sequence). CDR3 length equals 15 residues. CDR3 sequence (DNA): TGCAGTGCGCATACTAGCGGGAGGGGAACCGGGGAGCTGTTTTTT. Translating it yields CSAHTSGRGTGELFF.

This clonotype was detected many times. CDR3 loop: CATSRWDYNEQFF. In DNA, the CDR3 is TGTGCCACCAGCAGGTGGGATTACAATGAGCAGTTCTTC. The rearrangement joins TRBV15 to TRBJ2-1; D not resolved. Germline CDR1 LNHNV, CDR2 YYDKDF (reference sequence). This CDR3 contains 13 residues. The ends were cut back, 3 bases at V and 4 bases at J, with 7 bases in the middle.

This clonotype was picked up a small number of times. CDR3: CASSQGLALETQYF. The CDR3 DNA reads as TGTGCCAGCAGCCAGGGACTAGCGCTAGAGACCCAGTACTTC. The chain combines TRBV7-7 with TRBJ2-5; 10 nucleotides agree with TRBD2. V shed 5 bases, J shed 4 bases, and the junction held 4 bases outside the gene matches. This CDR3 contains 14 residues. Germline-derived CDR1 and CDR2 are SSHAT and FNYEAQ (reference sequence).

This clonotype was seen a handful of times. This sequence joins TRBV4-1 and TRBJ2-7; weak D call: TRBD2 (6 bases). This CDR3 spans 16 amino acids. V was pared by 1 base and J by 4 bases, with 17 bases between. From germline, CDR1 is MGHRA and CDR2 YSYEKL. CDR3 sequence reads: CASSQGGNPGLYEQYF. In nucleotides, the CDR3 is TGCGCCAGCAGCCAAGGCGGGAACCCCGGTCTGTACGAGCAGTACTTC.

This rearrangement joins TRBV28 to TRBJ1-1; TRBD1 matches at 7 bases. The V segment lost 7 bases and the J segment 4 bases; nucleotides outside the gene matches: 9. The CDR3 length is 14 residues. The germline gives CDR1 MDHEN, CDR2 SYDVKM. The CDR3 sequence: CASTLTGRPTEAFF. CDR3 DNA: TGTGCCAGCACTCTGACAGGGAGGCCCACTGAAGCTTTCTTT.

This clonotype was found a few times. The chain combines TRBV4-2 with TRBJ1-1, with D maybe TRBD1 (5 bases). This CDR3 is built from 16 residues. Germline V gene sequence: CDR1 LGHNA, CDR2 YNFKEQ. V lost 3 bases to trimming and J lost 0 bases, with 14 bases between them. This CDR3 reads CASSHLGTEMNTEAFF. In nucleotides, the CDR3 is TGTGCCAGCAGCCATCTTGGGACGGAGATGAACACTGAAGCTTTCTTT.

The sample holds a few counts of this clonotype. This chain links TRBV4-1 with TRBJ1-6; D is unresolved. Trimming left V 1 base short and J 8 bases short, with 12 bases between. From germline, CDR1 is MGHRA and CDR2 YSYEKL. The CDR3 loop spans 15 amino acids. The CDR3 region is CASSQARQAYSPLHF. CDR3 coding DNA: TGCGCCAGCAGCCAAGCTCGCCAGGCTTATTCACCCCTCCACTTT.

The chain links TRBV14 to TRBJ1-1; D remains unclear. This CDR3 is built from 13 residues. Germline V gene data show CDR1 as SGHDN and CDR2 as FVKESK. The V end lost 0 bases, the J end lost 1 base, and 3 bases lay between the germline ends. CDR3: CASSQDQNTEAFF. The CDR3 DNA follows: TGTGCCAGCAGCCAAGATCAGAACACTGAAGCTTTCTTT.

About this clonotype itself: A much bigger clone sits one base away, suggesting this may be a read error. The chain uses TRBV5-4 and TRBJ2-7; 11 positions agree with TRBD2. The CDR3 runs 16 residues. Germline CDR1 reads SGHNT; CDR2 reads YYREEE (reference sequence). CDR3 DNA: TGTGCCAGCGGCTTGGAGTCGATAGCGGGAGGGCGCGAGCAGTACTTC. This codes for CASGLESIAGGREQYF.

The table lists this clonotype with a few counts. The rearrangement links TRBV7-2 to TRBJ2-5, with D possibly being TRBD1 (5 bases). Looked up from germline, CDR1 is SGHTA and CDR2 is FQGNSA. Trimming pared 1 base from V and 7 bases from J, leaving 13 bases between. CDR3 length equals 14 residues. CDR3 loop: CASSLGADTGTQYF. In DNA form, the CDR3 reads TGTGCCAGCAGCTTAGGAGCTGACACAGGGACCCAGTACTTC.

CDR3 DNA sequence: TGTGCCAGCAGCCCGGCGGGACACAACGAGCAGTACTTC. Translation: CASSPAGHNEQYF. This chain links TRBV5-4 with TRBJ2-7, with D perhaps matching TRBD1 or TRBD2 (6 bases each). This CDR3 contains 13 residues. V gave up 4 bases and J gave up 5 bases, with 13 bases separating them. Germline lookup yields CDR1 SGHNT and CDR2 YYREEE (reference sequence).

The CDR3 DNA is TGTGCCAGCAGCCAAGAGAGAGGGTCAAATCAGCCCCAGCATTTT. Translating gives CASSQERGSNQPQHF. The chain has TRBV4-2 and TRBJ1-5; D is undetermined. The CDR3 consists of 15 residues. Germline V gives CDR1 LGHNA, CDR2 YNFKEQ. Trimming removed 0 bases from V and 4 bases from J, with 10 bases in between.

This sequence joins TRBV9 and TRBJ1-2; 7 bases align to TRBD1. From germline, CDR1 is SGDLS and CDR2 YYNGEE. This CDR3 has 15 amino acids. Trimming cost V 4 bases and J 8 bases; bases outside gene matches: 14. The CDR3 DNA sequence: TGTGCCAGCAGCTTCCATCGACAGGGCGAGAGGGGCTACACCTTC. Amino acid sequence: CASSFHRQGERGYTF.

The V call is TRBV7-9, the J call TRBJ2-5, with no clear D. The CDR3 runs 13 residues. From germline, CDR1 is SEHNR and CDR2 FQNEAQ (reference sequence). V was pared by 10 bases and J by 3 bases, with 15 bases between. The CDR3 DNA follows: TGTGCCACCTCCTCAGTAGGAGAAGAGACCCAGTACTTC. This encodes CATSSVGEETQYF.

This clonotype was detected a few times. This chain connects TRBV7-2 to TRBJ2-3; TRBD2 matches at 10 bases. The V and J ends lost 2 bases and 2 bases, in that order; junction bases with no gene match: 16. The germline CDR1 and CDR2 sequences are SGHTA and FQGNSA. The CDR3 length is 20 residues. Written as DNA, the CDR3 is TGTGCCAGCAGCTTATTTATGCCGGGCAGCGGGGGGGCCCCCACAGATACGCAGTATTTT. Translating it yields CASSLFMPGSGGAPTDTQYF.

V and J are TRBV20-1 and TRBJ2-7, with a tentative D call TRBD1 (6 bases). Deletions cut 8 bases from V and 7 bases from J, with 18 bases between. The germline V gene has CDR1 DFQATT and CDR2 SNEGSKA (reference sequence). The CDR3 runs to 12 residues. DNA of the CDR3: TGCAGTACCTTAGGGGGATCGGGAGAGCAGTACTTC. It specifies CSTLGGSGEQYF.

This clonotype was recorded only once. The junction departs from germline at one end; a sequencing error may be responsible. V usage is TRBV12-3 or TRBV12-4 and J usage is TRBJ1-5, with D possibly being TRBD1 (5 bases). The CDR3 runs 14 residues. The CDR3 here is CTSRPQGANQPQHF. The CDR3 DNA is TGTACCAGCAGGCCGCAGGGAGCCAATCAGCCCCAGCATTTT.

Only a few counts were recorded for this clonotype. A junction end diverges from the germline sequence, so it may reflect a read error. The chain carries TRBV9 and TRBJ2-1, with unresolved D. This CDR3 has 15 residues. CDR1 SGDLS and CDR2 YYNGEE come from the germline V gene. The CDR3 DNA is TGTGGCAGCAGCGTAGATCCAAACTCCTACAATGAGCAGTTCTTC. Translating it yields CGSSVDPNSYNEQFF.

CDR3: CSTMGSEAFF. DNA of the CDR3: TGCAGTACTATGGGGAGTGAAGCTTTCTTT. The V and J genes are TRBV20-1 and TRBJ1-1; D is ambiguous. Germline V gene lookup returns CDR1 DFQATT and CDR2 SNEGSKA (reference sequence). This CDR3 is 10 amino acids long. V was pared by 8 bases and J by 7 bases, with 11 bases between.